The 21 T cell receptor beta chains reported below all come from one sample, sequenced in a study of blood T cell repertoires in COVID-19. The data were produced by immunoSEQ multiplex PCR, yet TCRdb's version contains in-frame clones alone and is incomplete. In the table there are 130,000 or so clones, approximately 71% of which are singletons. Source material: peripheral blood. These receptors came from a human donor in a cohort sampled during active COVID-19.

CDR3 protein: CASQQGPEQYF. Here the CDR3 DNA reads TGTGCCTCACAACAGGGGCCCGAGCAGTACTTC. V usage is TRBV30 and J usage is TRBJ2-7, with 7 bases that match TRBD1. With 7 bases clipped from V and 6 bases from J, the junction kept 6 bases outside the gene matches. Per the germline V gene, CDR1 is GTSNPN and CDR2 is SVGIG (reference sequence). The CDR3 totals 11 residues.

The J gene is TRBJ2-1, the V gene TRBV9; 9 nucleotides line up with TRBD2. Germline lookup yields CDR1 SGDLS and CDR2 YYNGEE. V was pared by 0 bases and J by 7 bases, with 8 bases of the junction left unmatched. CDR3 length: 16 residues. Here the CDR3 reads CASSVVSGGMKNEQFF. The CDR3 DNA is TGTGCCAGCAGCGTAGTTAGCGGGGGAATGAAAAATGAGCAGTTCTTC.

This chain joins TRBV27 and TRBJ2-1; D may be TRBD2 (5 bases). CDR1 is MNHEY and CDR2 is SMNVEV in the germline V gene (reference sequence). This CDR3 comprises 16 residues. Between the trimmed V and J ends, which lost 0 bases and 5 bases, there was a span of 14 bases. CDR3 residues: CASSLSGAGANNEQFF. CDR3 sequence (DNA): TGTGCCAGCAGTTTATCTGGCGCGGGCGCGAACAATGAGCAGTTCTTC.

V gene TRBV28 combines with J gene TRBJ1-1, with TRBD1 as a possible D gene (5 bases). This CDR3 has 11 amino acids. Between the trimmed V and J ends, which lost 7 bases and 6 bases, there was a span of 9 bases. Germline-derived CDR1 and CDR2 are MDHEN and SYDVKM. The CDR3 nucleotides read TGTGCCAGCACCTGGGGGGCTGAAGCTTTCTTT. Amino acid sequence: CASTWGAEAFF.

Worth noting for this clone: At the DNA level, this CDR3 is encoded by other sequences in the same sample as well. The CDR3 DNA reads TGTGCCAGCAGCTTAGGAGAGGGAACTGGAAACACCATATATTTT. Translation gives CASSLGEGTGNTIYF. The rearrangement uses TRBV7-9 and TRBJ1-3; D remains unclear. The CDR3 runs 15 residues. Trimming removed 1 base at V and 2 bases at J, with 9 bases between. The V gene's germline CDR1 is SEHNR and CDR2 FQNEAQ (reference sequence).

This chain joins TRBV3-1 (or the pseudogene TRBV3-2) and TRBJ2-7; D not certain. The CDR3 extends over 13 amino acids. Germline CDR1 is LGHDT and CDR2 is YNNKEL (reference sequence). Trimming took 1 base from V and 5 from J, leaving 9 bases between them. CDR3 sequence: CASSQVGFDEQYF. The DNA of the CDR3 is TGTGCCAGCAGCCAAGTGGGCTTCGACGAGCAGTACTTC.

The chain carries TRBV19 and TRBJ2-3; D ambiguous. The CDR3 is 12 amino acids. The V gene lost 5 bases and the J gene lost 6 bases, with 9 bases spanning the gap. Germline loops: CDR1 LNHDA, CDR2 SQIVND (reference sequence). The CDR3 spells CASSHRSDTQYF. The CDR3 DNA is TGTGCCAGTAGTCATCGGTCCGATACGCAGTATTTT.

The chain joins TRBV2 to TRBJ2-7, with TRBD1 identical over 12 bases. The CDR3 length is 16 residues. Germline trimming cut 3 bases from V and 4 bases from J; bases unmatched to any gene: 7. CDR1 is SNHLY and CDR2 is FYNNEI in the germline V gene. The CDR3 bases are TGTGCCAGCAGTGATGGCCCGGGACAGGGGGCATACGAGCAGTACTTC. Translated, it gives CASSDGPGQGAYEQYF.

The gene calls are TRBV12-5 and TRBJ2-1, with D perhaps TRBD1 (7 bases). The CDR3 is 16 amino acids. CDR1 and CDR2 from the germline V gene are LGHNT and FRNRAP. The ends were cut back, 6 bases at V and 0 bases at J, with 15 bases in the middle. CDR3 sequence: CASGTSGGSSYNEQFF. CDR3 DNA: TGTGCTAGTGGGACCTCAGGGGGGAGCTCCTACAATGAGCAGTTCTTC. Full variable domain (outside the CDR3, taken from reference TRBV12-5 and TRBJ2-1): DARVTQTPRHKVTEMGQEVTMRCQPILGHNTVFWYRQTMMQGLELLAYFRNRAPLDDSGMPKDRFSAEMPDATLATLKIQPSEPRDSAVYFCASGTSGGSSYNEQFFGPGTRLTVL.

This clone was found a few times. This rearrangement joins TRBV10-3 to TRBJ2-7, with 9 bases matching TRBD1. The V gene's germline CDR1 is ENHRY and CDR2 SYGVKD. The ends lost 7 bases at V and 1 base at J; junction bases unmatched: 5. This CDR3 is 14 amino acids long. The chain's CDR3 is CAINPGTGSYEQYF. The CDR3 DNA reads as TGTGCCATCAACCCCGGGACAGGGTCCTACGAGCAGTACTTC.

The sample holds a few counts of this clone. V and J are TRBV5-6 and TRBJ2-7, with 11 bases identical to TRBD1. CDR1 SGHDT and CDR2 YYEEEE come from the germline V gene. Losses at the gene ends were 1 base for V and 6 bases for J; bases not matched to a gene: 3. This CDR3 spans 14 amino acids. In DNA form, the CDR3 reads TGTGCCAGCAGCTTGTCGGACAGGGGGCTCGAGCAGTACTTC. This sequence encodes CASSLSDRGLEQYF.

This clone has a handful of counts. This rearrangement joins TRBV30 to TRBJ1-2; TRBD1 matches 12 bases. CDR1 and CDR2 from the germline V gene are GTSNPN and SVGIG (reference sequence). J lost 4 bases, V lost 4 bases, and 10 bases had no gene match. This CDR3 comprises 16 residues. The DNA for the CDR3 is TGTGCCTGGACCTCCGGGACAGGGGGCGCGGGCTATGGCTACACCTTC. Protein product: CAWTSGTGGAGYGYTF.

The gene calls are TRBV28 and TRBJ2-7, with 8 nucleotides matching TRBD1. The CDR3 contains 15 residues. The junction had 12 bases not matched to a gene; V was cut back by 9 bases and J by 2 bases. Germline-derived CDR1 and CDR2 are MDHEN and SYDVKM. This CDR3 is CASFGSGRGPYEQYF. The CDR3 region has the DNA TGTGCCAGTTTTGGGTCCGGCAGGGGGCCCTACGAGCAGTACTTC.

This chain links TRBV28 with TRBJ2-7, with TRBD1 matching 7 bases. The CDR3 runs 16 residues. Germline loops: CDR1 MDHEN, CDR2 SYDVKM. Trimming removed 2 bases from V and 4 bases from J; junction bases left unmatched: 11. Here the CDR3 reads CASSLTPSGTAYEQYF. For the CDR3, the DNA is TGTGCCAGCAGTTTAACACCGTCCGGGACAGCTTACGAGCAGTACTTC. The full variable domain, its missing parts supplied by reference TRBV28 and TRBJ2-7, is DVKVTQSSRYLVKRTGEKVFLECVQDMDHENMFWYRQDPGLGLRLIYFSYDVKMKEKGDIPEGYSVSREKKERFSLILESASTNQTSMYLCASSLTPSGTAYEQYFGPGTRLTVT.

CDR3 sequence reads: CASSHRGPQHF. The CDR3 DNA reads TGTGCCAGCAGCCACAGGGGGCCCCAGCATTTT. The V call is TRBV6-5, the J call TRBJ1-5, with 7 bases that match TRBD1. V lost 6 bases and J lost 9; bases outside the gene matches: 2. This CDR3 comprises 11 residues. CDR1 is MNHEY, CDR2 SVGAGI, per germline.

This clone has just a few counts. The CDR3 here is CASSLGDTEAFF. CDR3 bases: TGTGCCAGCAGTTTGGGAGACACTGAAGCTTTCTTT. The chain recombines TRBV28 with TRBJ1-1; the D is unclear. CDR1 MDHEN and CDR2 SYDVKM come from the germline V gene. Trimming removed 3 bases at V and 3 bases at J, with 5 bases between. The CDR3 consists of 12 residues. The full variable domain, its missing parts supplied by reference TRBV28 and TRBJ1-1, is DVKVTQSSRYLVKRTGEKVFLECVQDMDHENMFWYRQDPGLGLRLIYFSYDVKMKEKGDIPEGYSVSREKKERFSLILESASTNQTSMYLCASSLGDTEAFFGQGTRLTVV.

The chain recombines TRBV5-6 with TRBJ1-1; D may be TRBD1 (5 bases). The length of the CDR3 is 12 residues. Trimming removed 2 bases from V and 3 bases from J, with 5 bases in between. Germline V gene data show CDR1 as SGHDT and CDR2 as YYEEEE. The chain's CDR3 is CASSLGDTEAFF. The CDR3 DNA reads TGTGCCAGCAGCTTAGGGGACACTGAAGCTTTCTTT. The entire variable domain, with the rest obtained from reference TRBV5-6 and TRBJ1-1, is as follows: DAGVTQSPTHLIKTRGQQVTLRCSPKSGHDTVSWYQQALGQGPQFIFQYYEEEERQRGNFPDRFSGHQFPNYSSELNVNALLLGDSALYLCASSLGDTEAFFGQGTRLTVV.

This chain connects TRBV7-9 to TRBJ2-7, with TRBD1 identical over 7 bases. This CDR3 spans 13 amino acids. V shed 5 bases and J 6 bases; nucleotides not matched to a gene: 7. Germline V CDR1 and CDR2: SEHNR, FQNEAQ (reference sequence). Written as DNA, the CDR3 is TGTGCCAGCAGCCCCATGACAGGGTTCGAGCAGTACTTC. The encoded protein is CASSPMTGFEQYF.

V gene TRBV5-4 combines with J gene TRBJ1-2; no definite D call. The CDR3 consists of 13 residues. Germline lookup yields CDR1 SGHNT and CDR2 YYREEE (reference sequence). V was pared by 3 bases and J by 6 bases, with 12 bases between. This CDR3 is CASSSGRDDGYTF. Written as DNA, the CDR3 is TGTGCCAGCAGCTCTGGGAGAGACGATGGCTACACCTTC.

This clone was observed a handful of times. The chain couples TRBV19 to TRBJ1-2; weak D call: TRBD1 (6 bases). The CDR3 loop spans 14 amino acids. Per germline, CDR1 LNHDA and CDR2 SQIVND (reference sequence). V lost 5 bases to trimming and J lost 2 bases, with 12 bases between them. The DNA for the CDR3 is TGTGCCAGTAGTGTAACAGGGCTCAACTATGGCTACACCTTC. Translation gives CASSVTGLNYGYTF.

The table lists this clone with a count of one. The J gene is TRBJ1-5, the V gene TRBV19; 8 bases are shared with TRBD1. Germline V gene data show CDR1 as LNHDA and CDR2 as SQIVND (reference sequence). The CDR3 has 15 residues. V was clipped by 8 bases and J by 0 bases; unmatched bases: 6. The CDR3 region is CASSTGAYSNQPQHF. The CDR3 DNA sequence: TGTGCCAGTTCGACAGGGGCATATAGCAATCAGCCCCAGCATTTT.